This TCR beta chain was recovered during a study of control samples from healthy donors and cancer patients. Measured with immunoSEQ multiplex PCR; TCRdb has only the in-frame clones, and not every one. The sample carries some 120,000 clones, around 87% recorded once. The specimen sequenced was blood. This TCR derives from a man aged 40-55 years in good health.

CDR3 sequence reads: CASSQHWGGSNTGELFF. CDR3 coding DNA: TGCGCCAGCAGCCAACACTGGGGGGGCTCAAACACCGGGGAGCTGTTTTTT. The J gene is TRBJ2-2, the V gene TRBV4-3; weak D call: TRBD2 (7 bases). Germline-derived CDR1 and CDR2 are LGHNA and YSLEER. CDR3 length equals 17 residues. Trimming removed 2 bases from V and 2 bases from J, with 15 bases in between.